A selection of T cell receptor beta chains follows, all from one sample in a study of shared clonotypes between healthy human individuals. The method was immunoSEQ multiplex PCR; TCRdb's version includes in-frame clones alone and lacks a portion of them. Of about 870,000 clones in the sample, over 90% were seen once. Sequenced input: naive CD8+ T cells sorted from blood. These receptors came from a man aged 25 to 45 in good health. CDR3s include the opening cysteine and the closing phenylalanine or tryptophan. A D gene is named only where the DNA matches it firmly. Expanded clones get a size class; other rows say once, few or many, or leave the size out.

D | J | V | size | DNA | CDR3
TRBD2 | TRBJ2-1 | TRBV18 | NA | TGTGCCAGCTCACCCGCGGGAGGGGGACCCAGAAGCTCCTACAATGAGCAGTTCTTC | CASSPAGGGPRSSYNEQFF
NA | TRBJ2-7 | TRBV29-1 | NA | TGCAGCGGGCAGGGGACAACCTCCTACGAGCAGTACTTC | CSGQGTTSYEQYF
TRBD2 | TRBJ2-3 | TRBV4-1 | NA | TGCGCCAGCAGCCAATCTAGCGGGAGGCCAGATACGCAGTATTTT | CASSQSSGRPDTQYF
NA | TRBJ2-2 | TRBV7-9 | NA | TGTGCCAGCAGCTCGCCCCTAAACACCGGGGAGCTGTTTTTT | CASSSPLNTGELFF
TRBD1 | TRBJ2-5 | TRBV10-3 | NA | TGTGCCATCAGTGAAGGGGGCGAACAAGAGACCCAGTACTTC | CAISEGGEQETQYF
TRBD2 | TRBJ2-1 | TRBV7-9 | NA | TGTGCCAGCAGCTCCAGGGCTAGCGGGAGGCCGGGGGAGCAGTTCTTC | CASSSRASGRPGEQFF
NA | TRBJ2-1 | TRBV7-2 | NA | TGTGCCAGCAGCTTAGATCCCGGGACGTACAATGAGCAGTTCTTC | CASSLDPGTYNEQFF
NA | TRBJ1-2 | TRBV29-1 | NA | TGCAGCGTTTCCGACGGCTACACCTTC | CSVSDGYTF
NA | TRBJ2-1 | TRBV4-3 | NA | TGCGCCAGCAGCCAAGAATACGGGAGCTCCTACAATGAGCAGTTCTTC | CASSQEYGSSYNEQFF
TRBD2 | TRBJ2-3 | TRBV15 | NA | TGTGCCACCAGCAGAGATAGGGTCGGACTAGCAGATACGCAGTATTTT | CATSRDRVGLADTQYF
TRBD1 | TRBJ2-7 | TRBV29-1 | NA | TGCAGCGTAGGGGACAGGGAGTCCTACGAGCAGTACTTC | CSVGDRESYEQYF
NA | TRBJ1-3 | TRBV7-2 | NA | TGTGCCAGCAGCTTAGGCAATGCTGGAAACACCATATATTTT | CASSLGNAGNTIYF
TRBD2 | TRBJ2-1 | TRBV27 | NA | TGTGCCAGCAGTTTAGCGGGAGAAATCTACAATGAGCAGTTCTTC | CASSLAGEIYNEQFF
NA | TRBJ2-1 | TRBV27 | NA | TGTGCCACCCTCCAAAGTACAGCCTACAATGAGCAGTTCTTC | CATLQSTAYNEQFF
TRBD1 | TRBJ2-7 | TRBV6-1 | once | TGTGCCAGCCCCCGACAGGGGGCGATGAACGAGCAGTACTTC | CASPRQGAMNEQYF
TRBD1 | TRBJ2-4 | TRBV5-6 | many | TGTGCCAGCAGCTTTTTTACGGGACAGGTGGCCAAAAACATTCAGTACTTC | CASSFFTGQVAKNIQYF
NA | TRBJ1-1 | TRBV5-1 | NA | TGCGCCAGCGGGGAGAGTGCCTACACTGAAGCTTTCTTT | CASGESAYTEAFF
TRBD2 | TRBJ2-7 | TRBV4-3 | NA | TGCGCCAGCAGCCAAGAAAGCGGGAGGGCCTACGAGCAGTACTTC | CASSQESGRAYEQYF
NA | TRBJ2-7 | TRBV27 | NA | TGTGCCAGCAGTTTATCGATCGGGGAACTTTACGAGCAGTACTTC | CASSLSIGELYEQYF
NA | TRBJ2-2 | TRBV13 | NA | TGTGCCAGCAGCTTAGAAGGGTCCGGGGAGCTGTTTTTT | CASSLEGSGELFF
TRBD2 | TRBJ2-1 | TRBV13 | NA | TGTGCCAGCAGCTTAGGAGTAGCGGGAGGGTACAATGAGCAGTTCTTC | CASSLGVAGGYNEQFF
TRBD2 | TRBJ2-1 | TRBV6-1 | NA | TGTGCCAGCAGTGACTTGGCGGGAGGCTACAATGAGCAGTTCTTC | CASSDLAGGYNEQFF
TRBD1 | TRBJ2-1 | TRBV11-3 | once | TGTGCCAGCAGTGGAACAGGGGAAGATGAGCAGTTCTTC | CASSGTGEDEQFF
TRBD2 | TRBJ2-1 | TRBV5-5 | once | TGTGCCAGCAGCTTGAAGGGAGCGGGAGGGCCTAGGAACAATGAGCAGTTCTTC | CASSLKGAGGPRNNEQFF
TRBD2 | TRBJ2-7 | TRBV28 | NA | TGTGCCAGCAGTCCTTCCGGAGCGGGAGGACTTTACGAGCAGTACTTC | CASSPSGAGGLYEQYF
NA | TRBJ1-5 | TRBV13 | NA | TGTGCCAGCAGCTTAGGTGGGGCAGGGAGTCAGCCCCAGCATTTT | CASSLGGAGSQPQHF
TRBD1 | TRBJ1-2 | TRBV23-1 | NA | TGCGCCAGCAGAAAAGACAGGGCCTATGGCTACACCTTC | CASRKDRAYGYTF
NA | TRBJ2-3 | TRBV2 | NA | TGTGCCAGCAAGGGGGGCTCCACAGATACGCAGTATTTT | CASKGGSTDTQYF
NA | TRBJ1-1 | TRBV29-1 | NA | TGCAGCGTCGGAGGGGGGGTAGGTTCTGAAGCTTTCTTT | CSVGGGVGSEAFF